This passage covers 3 T cell receptor beta chains from one sample sequenced in a study of blood T cells in healthy people across ages. Alongside a J-beta primer mix, a sample-barcoded 5' primer served in a second PCR lasting about 6 to 12 cycles. Using its own MiXCR run on the 5' RACE reads, TCRdb lists one record per CDR3 protein. The sample holds about a million distinct CDR3 sequences, 35% to 45% seen once. Sequenced: blood. These receptors were obtained from a man aged 18 to 30 in good health.

The CDR3 reads CSVVVGAGANTGELFF. For the CDR3, the DNA is TGCAGTGTGGTGGTGGGGGCTGGGGCGAACACCGGGGAGCTGTTTTTT. The chain links TRBV20-1 to TRBJ2-2; D possibly corresponds to TRBD1 (6 bases). The CDR3 loop spans 16 amino acids. V was shortened by 7 bases and J by 0 bases, with 18 bases between the two germline ends. Germline CDR1 DFQATT, CDR2 SNEGSKA (reference sequence).

The chain couples TRBV2 to TRBJ1-1; D is undetermined. CDR1 is SNHLY and CDR2 is FYNNEI in the germline V gene. Trimming stripped 7 bases from V and 5 bases from J, with 17 bases between. This CDR3 spans 14 amino acids. The CDR3 here is CASNMEKIRTEAFF. CDR3 sequence (DNA): TGTGCCAGCAATATGGAGAAAATAAGGACTGAAGCTTTCTTT.

This clonotype was detected only once. The rearrangement joins TRBV20-1 to TRBJ2-1; 8 nucleotides line up with TRBD2. The J call may be wrong; the DNA end is better matched by TRBJ2-7. Germline assignment: CDR1 DFQATT and CDR2 SNEGSKA (reference sequence). The CDR3 has 15 residues. The CDR3 is CSARDPAGVYNEQYF. As DNA, the CDR3 is TGCAGTGCTAGAGATCCAGCGGGGGTCTACAATGAGCAGTACTTC.